The rows below give T cell receptor beta chains drawn from one sample of a study of T cell repertoires in cytomegalovirus infection. Their cognate antigens are unknown. TCRdb re-derived calls from the reads in MiXCR, one entry per CDR3 protein. This table holds roughly 920,000 distinct CDR3 sequences, less than 40% found once. This specimen consisted of cultured CD8+ T cells from PBMCs, obtained from culture after CMV antigen stimulation. Source of these receptors: a human donor in good health (CMV status not recorded). Some clones in this sample may be carry-over from other donors' samples. Each CDR3 is given with its conserved first and last residue. The order of the fields is clone size, V gene, J gene, CDR3 length, D gene, CDR3 DNA, CDR3 protein. A D gene is named only where the DNA matches it firmly. Clone size is stated in some rows and not others, as once, few, many or a class when expanded.

>.|TRBV7-8|TRBJ2-2|13|.
TGTGCCAGCAGCTTAGCTATTACCGGGGAGCTGTTTTTT
CASSLAITGELFF
>.|TRBV10-3|TRBJ2-1|15|TRBD2
TGTGCCATCAGGACCGGACTAGCGGAATACAATGAGCAGTTCTTC
CAIRTGLAEYNEQFF
>.|TRBV19|TRBJ1-1|15|TRBD1
TGTGCCAGTAGCCGTTACGGGACAGGGAACACTGAAGCTTTCTTT
CASSRYGTGNTEAFF
>.|TRBV29-1|TRBJ2-1|14|.
TGCAGCGCCTCTTACGGGGGCCCACACAATGAGCAGTTCTTC
CSASYGGPHNEQFF
>.|TRBV28|TRBJ2-5|18|TRBD2
TGTGCCAGCAGTCACCTAGCGGGGGTCCTCCCGTACCAAGAGACCCAGTACTTC
CASSHLAGVLPYQETQYF
>few|TRBV15|TRBJ2-3|18|TRBD2
TGTGCCACCAGCGGTGCACCGGGACTAGCGGGGCCAGGGGATACGCAGTATTTT
CATSGAPGLAGPGDTQYF
>few|TRBV7-6|TRBJ2-3|17|TRBD2
TGTGCCAGCAGCCAAGGACTAGCGGGGGCCTTCACAGATACGCAGTATTTT
CASSQGLAGAFTDTQYF
>few|TRBV5-4|TRBJ2-1|15|.
TGTGCCAGCAGCTCGTCTTGGCAGGAGAACAATGAGCAGTTCTTC
CASSSSWQENNEQFF
>.|TRBV4-1|TRBJ2-2|18|.
TGCGCCAGCAGCCAAAGGTCAGGGAGGTTCTTGAGCACCGGGGAGCTGTTTTTT
CASSQRSGRFLSTGELFF
>.|TRBV7-9|TRBJ2-1|12|TRBD1
TGTGCCAGCAGTTGGGACAGGTATGAGCAGTTCTTC
CASSWDRYEQFF
>many|TRBV7-2|TRBJ2-2|16|.
TGTGCCAGCAGACACCCCCGGGGGTCGAACACCGGGGAGCTGTTTTTT
CASRHPRGSNTGELFF
>once|TRBV15|TRBJ2-1|15|.
TGTGCCACCAGCAGAGATCTAGGGAGGGGGGCCGAGCAGTTCTTC
CATSRDLGRGAEQFF
>few|TRBV4-1|TRBJ2-3|17|TRBD1
TGCGCCAGCAGCGGGAGCTTGGGACAGGAAAGCACAGATACGCAGTATTTT
CASSGSLGQESTDTQYF
>many|TRBV7-9|TRBJ2-4|15|TRBD1
TGTGCCAGCAGCCCACCGGACAGGGTTGACGACATTCAGTACTTC
CASSPPDRVDDIQYF
>few|TRBV27|TRBJ2-7|15|TRBD2
TGTGCCAGCAGTTTATCAGCGGGGGGGCACTTCGAGCAGTACTTC
CASSLSAGGHFEQYF
>few|TRBV6-1|TRBJ1-5|15|.
TGTGCCAGCAGCCTCGGGACACCCTACAATCAGCCCCAGCATTTT
CASSLGTPYNQPQHF
>few|TRBV12-3/TRBV12-4|TRBJ2-1|17|TRBD1
TGTGCCAGCAGTTTAGCCCCCGGGGACAGCTCCTACAATGAGCAGTTCTTC
CASSLAPGDSSYNEQFF
>few|TRBV12-3/TRBV12-4|TRBJ1-1|15|TRBD1
TGTGCCAGCAGTTTTGGGACAGGGGGGGGTACTGAAGCTTTCTTT
CASSFGTGGGTEAFF
>.|TRBV3-1|TRBJ2-1|13|TRBD2
TGTGCCAGCAGGGGGCGGGGGGGAGATGAGCAGTTCTTC
CASRGRGGDEQFF
>few|TRBV27|TRBJ1-2|16|.
TGTGCCAGCAGTTCCCGACAGGCCTTACTTAACTATGGCTACACCTTC
CASSSRQALLNYGYTF